Listed here are 21 T cell receptor beta chains from one sample, sequenced in a study of blood T cell repertoires in COVID-19. The table came from immunoSEQ multiplex PCR; TCRdb's copy has only in-frame clones and leaves some out. The table records roughly 220,000 clones, more than 80% of them present only once. The sample taken for sequencing was peripheral blood. All receptors come from a man aged 25-40 years who had recovered from COVID-19.

CDR3 amino acids: CASSLGIRGTVVYGYTF. CDR3 sequence (DNA): TGTGCCAGCAGCTTGGGTATACGTGGGACAGTAGTTTATGGCTACACCTTC. The chain recombines TRBV5-4 with TRBJ1-2; 7 bases map to TRBD1. The CDR3 runs to 17 residues. V lost 0 bases to trimming and J lost 5 bases; unmatched junction nucleotides: 13. The germline V gene encodes CDR1 SGHNT and CDR2 YYREEE (reference sequence).

The rearrangement joins TRBV12-3 or TRBV12-4 to TRBJ2-5; unclear D gene. The CDR3 is 12 amino acids. The V end was cut by 3 bases, the J end by 4 bases, with 6 bases between. CDR3 sequence reads: CASSFTGETQYF. CDR3 sequence (DNA): TGTGCCAGCAGTTTTACGGGAGAGACCCAGTACTTC.

The V gene is TRBV15, the J gene TRBJ1-5, with D possibly matching TRBD1 (5 bases). Germline-derived CDR1 and CDR2 are LNHNV and YYDKDF (reference sequence). The CDR3 covers 16 residues. Trimming pared 0 bases from V and 3 bases from J, leaving 12 bases between. The CDR3 coding sequence is TGTGCCACCAGCAGAGATGGCGGGGGGGTCAATCAGCCCCAGCATTTT. Translating it yields CATSRDGGGVNQPQHF.

The chain combines TRBV12-5 with TRBJ2-1; 8 bases line up with TRBD2. Trimming removed 0 bases from V and 14 bases from J; junction bases left unmatched: 6. CDR1 is LGHNT, CDR2 FRNRAP, per germline. The CDR3 loop spans 13 amino acids. CDR3 residues: CASGLVGGTSKFF. The CDR3 DNA sequence: TGTGCTAGTGGTTTGGTAGGAGGGACTAGTAAGTTCTTC.

The V call is TRBV5-6, the J call TRBJ2-2, with D tentatively TRBD1 (5 bases). V lost 0 bases to trimming and J lost 2 bases, with 11 bases between them. Germline V gives CDR1 SGHDT, CDR2 YYEEEE. The CDR3 runs 16 residues. The CDR3: CASSLVRQSNTGELFF. In nucleotides, the CDR3 is TGTGCCAGCAGCTTGGTGCGACAGAGTAACACCGGGGAGCTGTTTTTT.

The chain joins TRBV27 to TRBJ2-3; possibly TRBD2 for D (9 bases). CDR1 MNHEY and CDR2 SMNVEV come from the germline V gene (reference sequence). Trimming left V 6 bases short and J 3 bases short, with 22 bases between. The CDR3 runs 17 residues. The CDR3 DNA is TGTGCCAGCAGACGCCAGGGGGCGGGGGGGCCGACAGATACGCAGTATTTT. This encodes CASRRQGAGGPTDTQYF.

The chain combines TRBV10-2 with TRBJ2-5, with 8 bases identical to TRBD1. In germline, CDR1 is WSHSY, CDR2 SAAADI. CDR3 length: 13 amino acids. Losses at the gene ends were 8 bases for V and 2 bases for J; bases not matched to a gene: 4. The CDR3 sequence is CASQGQGQETQYF. In nucleotides, the CDR3 is TGCGCCAGCCAAGGACAGGGACAAGAGACCCAGTACTTC.

The CDR3 bases are TGTGCCAGCAGTAGGAGGGACAGAGAGACCCAGTACTTC. Encoded protein: CASSRRDRETQYF. The V call is TRBV9, the J call TRBJ2-5; maybe TRBD1 (7 bases). Germline loops: CDR1 SGDLS, CDR2 YYNGEE. The CDR3 covers 13 residues. V lost 5 bases to trimming and J lost 4 bases, with 12 bases between them. The variable domain in full, completed from reference TRBV9 and TRBJ2-5, reads DSGVTQTPKHLITATGQRVTLRCSPRSGDLSVYWYQQSLDQGLQFLIQYYNGEERAKGNILERFSAQQFPDLHSELNLSSLELGDSALYFCASSRRDRETQYFGPGTRLLVL.

V is TRBV28 and J is TRBJ2-3; D is undetermined. The CDR3 is made up of 13 amino acids. The germline CDR1 and CDR2 sequences are MDHEN and SYDVKM. V gave up 6 bases and J gave up 2 bases, with 9 bases separating them. For the CDR3, the DNA is TGTGCCAGCAGCAGACTTTACACAGATACGCAGTATTTT. Its protein is CASSRLYTDTQYF.

This clone was detected once. The chain is built from TRBV2 and TRBJ2-1; TRBD1 is a possible D gene (6 bases). Trimming removed 4 bases at V and 7 bases at J, with 14 bases between. Germline CDR1 is SNHLY and CDR2 is FYNNEI. The CDR3 is made up of 14 amino acids. CDR3 bases: TGTGCCAGCAGTGCGGACAGCTCGAGTAATGAGCAGTTCTTC. This gives the protein CASSADSSSNEQFF. The full variable domain, rest sourced from reference TRBV2 and TRBJ2-1, is EPEVTQTPSHQVTQMGQEVILRCVPISNHLYFYWYRQILGQKVEFLVSFYNNEISEKSEIFDDQFSVERPDGSNFTLKIRSTKLEDSAMYFCASSADSSSNEQFFGPGTRLTVL.

This rearrangement joins TRBV30 to TRBJ1-1; weak D call: TRBD1 (5 bases). The CDR3 is made up of 16 amino acids. Trimming removed 4 bases from V and 0 bases from J, with 18 bases in between. CDR1 and CDR2 (germline): GTSNPN, SVGIG (reference sequence). Here the CDR3 reads CAWNLPGPSMNTEAFF. The CDR3 DNA is TGTGCCTGGAATCTCCCAGGGCCTTCCATGAACACTGAAGCTTTCTTT.

The rearrangement uses TRBV6-5 and TRBJ1-5; TRBD1 aligns across 9 bases. There are 14 residues in the CDR3. The germline CDR1 and CDR2 sequences are MNHEY and SVGAGI. The trim removed 5 bases at V and 7 bases at J, leaving 6 bases unmatched. CDR3: CASSTGTGPQPQHF. The CDR3 coding sequence is TGTGCCAGCAGTACCGGGACAGGGCCGCAGCCCCAGCATTTT.

This clone was seen just once. V gene TRBV9 combines with J gene TRBJ1-3; TRBD1 agrees at 9 bases. Unmatched junction bases numbered 12, after V lost 4 bases and J lost 7 bases. CDR3 length equals 16 residues. CDR1 and CDR2 from the germline V gene are SGDLS and YYNGEE. CDR3 loop: CASSSQDRGGINTIYF. The CDR3 DNA is TGTGCCAGCAGCTCCCAGGACAGGGGAGGAATCAACACCATATATTTT.

The J gene is TRBJ1-2, the V gene TRBV5-5, with 7 bases identical to TRBD1. Germline V gene sequence: CDR1 SGHKS, CDR2 YYEKEE (reference sequence). The V and J ends lost 0 bases and 7 bases, in that order; junction bases with no gene match: 3. The CDR3 length is 13 residues. For the CDR3, the DNA is TGTGCCAGCAGCTTGGAGGCAGGGGGTGGCTACACCTTC. Protein: CASSLEAGGGYTF.

This clone was seen only a few times. The V call is TRBV19, the J call TRBJ1-5, with D unresolved. The CDR3 consists of 17 residues. The germline V gene encodes CDR1 LNHDA and CDR2 SQIVND (reference sequence). V was clipped by 0 bases and J by 1 base, with 13 bases between them. CDR3 amino acids: CASSIEGGFGSNQPQHF. CDR3 DNA sequence: TGTGCCAGTAGTATAGAGGGAGGGTTTGGCAGCAATCAGCCCCAGCATTTT.

Here the CDR3 DNA reads TGTGCCAGCAGTAGGATTCTAACAGGGGCCGCCCGCACAGATACGCAGTATTTT. It yields the protein CASSRILTGAARTDTQYF. This chain joins TRBV2 and TRBJ2-3, with 7 bases that match TRBD1. This CDR3 is 18 amino acids long. From germline, CDR1 is SNHLY and CDR2 FYNNEI. The junction had 15 bases not matched to a gene; V was cut back by 5 bases and J by 1 base.

The gene calls are TRBV12-3 or TRBV12-4 and TRBJ1-1; D is possibly TRBD1 (6 bases). The CDR3 length is 11 residues. V dropped 8 bases and J dropped 10 bases, with 14 bases sitting between them. CDR3 protein: CASGTTGGAFF. CDR3 nucleotide sequence: TGTGCCAGCGGGACGACAGGAGGAGCTTTCTTT.

This chain uses TRBV19 with TRBJ1-1, with a weak D call TRBD1 (6 bases). CDR3 length: 15 residues. Germline V gene data show CDR1 as LNHDA and CDR2 as SQIVND (reference sequence). With 2 bases removed from V and 8 bases from J, the gap between germline ends came to 18 bases. CDR3 region: CASSIMGHGLIEAFF. As DNA, the CDR3 is TGTGCCAGTAGTATAATGGGACACGGGCTTATAGAAGCTTTCTTT.

The chain couples TRBV19 to TRBJ2-2, with D tentatively TRBD2 (5 bases). The V gene lost 3 bases and the J gene lost 3 bases, with 8 bases spanning the gap. Germline-derived CDR1 and CDR2 are LNHDA and SQIVND (reference sequence). There are 14 residues in the CDR3. CDR3 protein: CASSIYGDTGELFF. CDR3 nucleotides: TGTGCCAGTAGTATTTACGGGGACACCGGGGAGCTGTTTTTT.

This chain connects TRBV2 to TRBJ2-7, with a possible D match to TRBD1 (6 bases). The CDR3 covers 13 residues. Germline V gives CDR1 SNHLY, CDR2 FYNNEI. The germline V and J ends were trimmed by 11 bases and 2 bases, with 16 bases remaining between them. Written as DNA, the CDR3 is TGTGCCGGGGGCCGGGACGGAACCTACGAGCAGTACTTC. It codes for CAGGRDGTYEQYF. Full variable domain (outside the CDR3, taken from reference TRBV2 and TRBJ2-7): EPEVTQTPSHQVTQMGQEVILRCVPISNHLYFYWYRQILGQKVEFLVSFYNNEISEKSEIFDDQFSVERPDGSNFTLKIRSTKLEDSAMYFCAGGRDGTYEQYFGPGTRLTVT.

In this sample, this clone turned up once. The chain recombines TRBV19 with TRBJ2-2; D may be TRBD1 (5 bases). The germline V gene has CDR1 LNHDA and CDR2 SQIVND (reference sequence). The V gene lost 7 bases and the J gene lost 0 bases, with 15 bases spanning the gap. This CDR3 comprises 16 residues. The CDR3 here is CASTQVDSPNTGELFF. As DNA, the CDR3 is TGTGCCAGTACCCAGGTTGACAGCCCGAACACCGGGGAGCTGTTTTTT.